The 20 T cell receptor beta chains below all came from one sample that was sequenced in a study of regulatory T cells in long-lasting Graves disease. Stated time point: persistent/refractory GD, antithyroid drugs over 5 years with positive TRAb. Researchers made the TCR library from RNA that was extracted from PBMCs. Construction of TCR beta libraries relied on iRepertoire HTBI primers and on Arm-PCR targeting CDR3 regions. TCRdb used MiXCR to reprocess the multiplex PCR reads, holding one entry per CDR3 protein. The repertoire holds hundreds of thousands of distinct CDR3 sequences, with 21% as singletons. Sequences were derived from peripheral blood mononuclear cells (PBMCs), sampled when the disease was refractory, from a patient treated with antithyroid drugs. These receptors were collected from a female donor with Graves disease.

The rearrangement joins TRBV20-1 to TRBJ1-1, with a tentative D call TRBD1 (6 bases). Germline loops: CDR1 DFQATT, CDR2 SNEGSKA (reference sequence). The CDR3 is made up of 13 amino acids. V shed 2 bases and J shed 3 bases, with 10 bases lying between them. In DNA form, the CDR3 reads TGCAGTGCTAGAAGGGCAGGGGACACTGAAGCTTTCTTT. Translated, it gives CSARRAGDTEAFF.

The rearrangement uses TRBV20-1 and TRBJ1-2; 7 bases line up with TRBD1. V was pared by 6 bases and J by 4 bases, with 11 bases of the junction left unmatched. This CDR3 spans 14 amino acids. Germline CDR1 DFQATT, CDR2 SNEGSKA (reference sequence). The CDR3 region has the DNA TGCAGTGCCGAACCAATGACAGGGAGCTATGGCTACACCTTC. Encoded protein: CSAEPMTGSYGYTF.

This clonotype showed up many times. The chain is built from TRBV2 and TRBJ2-7; a possible D gene is TRBD1 (6 bases). Germline CDR1 reads SNHLY; CDR2 reads FYNNEI. Trimming left V 4 bases short and J 1 base short, with 8 bases between. The CDR3 has 13 residues. The DNA for the CDR3 is TGTGCCAGCAGTGGACAGGAATCCTACGAGCAGTACTTC. Translating gives CASSGQESYEQYF.

This clonotype was seen many times. CDR3 DNA: TGTGCCAGCGATGGGAGGGGAACTGGAAACACCATATATTTT. This encodes CASDGRGTGNTIYF. The chain couples TRBV2 to TRBJ1-3; D may be TRBD1 (5 bases). Germline V gene lookup returns CDR1 SNHLY and CDR2 FYNNEI. V was cut by 8 bases and J by 2 bases, with 13 bases left in between. This CDR3 is built from 14 residues.

The chain has TRBV28 and TRBJ2-1; D perhaps matches TRBD2 (6 bases). V shed 2 bases and J shed 0 bases, with 11 bases lying between them. CDR3 length: 16 residues. Per germline, CDR1 MDHEN and CDR2 SYDVKM. In DNA form, the CDR3 reads TGTGCCAGCAGTTTAGCGGGGCCGAGCTCCTACAATGAGCAGTTCTTC. It encodes CASSLAGPSSYNEQFF. The full variable domain, its missing parts supplied by reference TRBV28 and TRBJ2-1, is DVKVTQSSRYLVKRTGEKVFLECVQDMDHENMFWYRQDPGLGLRLIYFSYDVKMKEKGDIPEGYSVSREKKERFSLILESASTNQTSMYLCASSLAGPSSYNEQFFGPGTRLTVL.

In its sample, this clonotype was seen a few times. The rearrangement links TRBV28 to TRBJ1-5; the match to TRBD1 covers 9 bases. The CDR3 consists of 15 residues. The V and J ends lost 6 bases and 9 bases, in that order; junction bases with no gene match: 12. Germline CDR1 MDHEN, CDR2 SYDVKM. The CDR3 DNA is TGTGCCAGCAGCTGGGGACAGGGCGTTTGGGGGCCCCAGCATTTT. Residues: CASSWGQGVWGPQHF.

The chain combines TRBV10-3 with TRBJ2-2; TRBD2 matches at 15 bases. Trimming removed 6 bases from V and 7 bases from J; junction bases left unmatched: 12. The CDR3 has 18 residues. The germline V gene encodes CDR1 ENHRY and CDR2 SYGVKD. CDR3 DNA sequence: TGTGCCATCAGGGCCCTTGGACTAGCGGGAGGGCGCGGCGGGGAGCTGTTTTTT. Its protein product is CAIRALGLAGGRGGELFF.

The J gene is TRBJ1-2, the V gene TRBV6-1; no definite D call. Germline CDR1 MNHNS, CDR2 SASEGT. Trimming took 1 base from V and 12 from J, leaving 9 bases between them. The CDR3 sequence is 11 residues long. CDR3 sequence reads: CASSEVGVNTF. The CDR3 coding sequence is TGTGCCAGCAGTGAAGTCGGGGTGAACACCTTC.

At least ten counts were recorded for this clonotype. The rearrangement links TRBV5-4 to TRBJ1-2; TRBD1 agrees at 8 bases. The CDR3 sequence is 14 residues long. Germline CDR1 reads SGHNT; CDR2 reads YYREEE (reference sequence). V shed 4 bases and J 6 bases; nucleotides not matched to a gene: 8. The CDR3: CASSQDRVYDGYTF. The CDR3 DNA reads TGTGCCAGCAGCCAGGACAGGGTTTACGATGGCTACACCTTC.

There are a few counts of this clonotype. The chain carries TRBV28 and TRBJ2-3, with D hard to call. Germline CDR1 reads MDHEN; CDR2 reads SYDVKM. Trimming left V 4 bases short and J 5 bases short, with 16 bases between. The CDR3 totals 15 residues. CDR3 coding DNA: TGTGCCAGCAGTTCCCCCCCGGCAGCTCAAGATACGCAGTATTTT. As protein: CASSSPPAAQDTQYF.

In this sample, this clonotype turned up many times. The chain joins TRBV5-1 to TRBJ1-2, with D possibly being TRBD1 (6 bases). CDR1 SGHRS and CDR2 YFSETQ come from the germline V gene. The length of the CDR3 is 14 residues. Deletions cut 3 bases from V and 4 bases from J, with 13 bases between. In DNA form, the CDR3 reads TGCGCCAGCAGCTCAACAGGGAATGGCTATGGCTACACCTTC. This sequence encodes CASSSTGNGYGYTF.

The sample holds a few counts of this clonotype. The chain links TRBV28 to TRBJ2-7; D unclear. Deletions cut 6 bases from V and 4 bases from J, with 16 bases between. The germline V gene has CDR1 MDHEN and CDR2 SYDVKM. The CDR3 consists of 14 residues. CDR3: CASSFGASGYEQYF. Here the CDR3 DNA reads TGTGCCAGCAGCTTTGGCGCCAGTGGTTACGAGCAGTACTTC.

This clonotype was observed a few times. The rearrangement uses TRBV29-1 and TRBJ1-4; D might be TRBD1 (5 bases). Trimming shortened V by 1 base and J by 3 bases, and 6 bases separated the two germline ends. Germline V gene data show CDR1 as SQVTM and CDR2 as ANQGSEA. The CDR3 is made up of 13 amino acids. The CDR3 coding sequence is TGCAGCGTTGAAGTAGGGGCTAATGAAAAACTGTTTTTT. Its translation is CSVEVGANEKLFF.

This clonotype appeared a few times. One base away lies a much larger clone, so this may be a sequencing read error. The gene calls are TRBV28 and TRBJ2-5, with a possible D match to TRBD1 (6 bases). Deletions cut 6 bases from V and 0 bases from J, with 17 bases between. Per the germline V gene, CDR1 is MDHEN and CDR2 is SYDVKM. The CDR3 spans 16 residues. The chain's CDR3 is CASSPSVRGNQETQYF. CDR3 nucleotides: TGTGCCAGCAGCCCCTCGGTGAGGGGGAACCAAGAGACCCAGTACTTC. The whole variable domain, filled in from reference TRBV28 and TRBJ2-5, reads DVKVTQSSRYLVKRTGEKVFLECVQDMDHENMFWYRQDPGLGLRLIYFSYDVKMKEKGDIPEGYSVSREKKERFSLILESASTNQTSMYLCASSPSVRGNQETQYFGPGTRLLVL.

Ten or more counts support this clonotype. This chain connects TRBV28 to TRBJ1-5; 7 nucleotides align to TRBD1. This CDR3 is built from 15 residues. The germline V gene encodes CDR1 MDHEN and CDR2 SYDVKM. The J segment lost 7 bases and the V segment lost 3 bases, leaving 9 bases of the junction unmatched. CDR3 nucleotides: TGTGCCAGCAGTTTTTCCGACAGGGAGGGACAGCCCCAGCATTTT. Residues: CASSFSDREGQPQHF.

To note about this clonotype: Being one base from a much bigger clone, this may be a read error. The V gene is TRBV14, the J gene TRBJ2-7; 7 nucleotides match TRBD1. V shed 4 bases, J shed 3 bases, and the junction held 6 bases outside the gene matches. In germline, CDR1 is SGHDN, CDR2 FVKESK. The CDR3 covers 14 residues. The CDR3 here is CASSRGQDIYEQYF. DNA of the CDR3: TGTGCCAGCAGCCGCGGACAGGACATCTACGAGCAGTACTTC.

This clonotype has at least ten counts. The rearrangement links TRBV28 to TRBJ2-6, with D unresolved. V lost 2 bases to trimming and J lost 4 bases, with 6 bases between them. This CDR3 spans 14 amino acids. Germline loops: CDR1 MDHEN, CDR2 SYDVKM. CDR3 amino acids: CASSLDLGANVLTF. Written as DNA, the CDR3 is TGTGCCAGCAGTTTAGATCTGGGGGCCAACGTCCTGACTTTC. The whole variable domain, remainder taken from reference TRBV28 and TRBJ2-6, is DVKVTQSSRYLVKRTGEKVFLECVQDMDHENMFWYRQDPGLGLRLIYFSYDVKMKEKGDIPEGYSVSREKKERFSLILESASTNQTSMYLCASSLDLGANVLTFGAGSRLTVL.

The table lists this clonotype with many counts. The V gene is TRBV12-3 or TRBV12-4, the J gene TRBJ2-7; the D call may be TRBD1 or TRBD2 (6 bases each). V gave up 6 bases and J gave up 7 bases, with 16 bases separating them. The CDR3 spans 13 residues. The DNA for the CDR3 is TGTGCCAGCAGGCAGTGGGGGGCGGGGGAGCAGTACTTC. It yields the protein CASRQWGAGEQYF.

There are many counts of this clonotype. V gene TRBV6-1 combines with J gene TRBJ2-7, with 10 bases aligning to TRBD2. Germline assignment: CDR1 MNHNS and CDR2 SASEGT. V shed 7 bases and J 4 bases; nucleotides not matched to a gene: 10. The CDR3 covers 15 residues. CDR3 DNA sequence: TGTGCCAGCACCCAACTCGGGACTAGCGATTACGAGCAGTACTTC. It encodes CASTQLGTSDYEQYF.

To note about this clonotype: A clone one base away is much larger, so this may be a read error. The chain combines TRBV7-3 with TRBJ2-6; 7 bases are shared with TRBD1. Germline V gene data show CDR1 as SGHTA and CDR2 as FQGTGA. The CDR3 is 16 residues long. The CDR3 region is CASSLTGGSGANVLAF. CDR3 in DNA: TGTGCCAGCAGCTTAACAGGGGGCTCTGGGGCCAACGTCCTGGCTTTC. Based on the CDR3 plus reference TRBV7-3 and TRBJ2-6, the full variable domain is GAGVSQTPSNKVTEKGKYVELRCDPISGHTALYWYRQSLGQGPEFLIYFQGTGAADDSGLPNDRFFAVRPEGSVSTLKIQRTERGDSAVYLCASSLTGGSGANVLAFGAGSRLTVL.